The clone carrying this T cell receptor beta chain came up once. Its antigen is not identified. The V end lost 5 bases, the J end lost 8 bases, and 10 bases lay between the germline ends. Germline CDR1 and CDR2: MNHEY and SVGAGI. The CDR3 is made up of 11 amino acids. This entry is derived from a study of siplizumab effects on memory and regulatory T cells. Study-level points and caveats: The diversity of naive T cells seemed greater than that of memory cells, and their alloresponse contribution seemed major. Poor capture below about 10^-5 frequency left most alloreactive clones unmapped to unstimulated subsets.

Approximately 100,000 TCR templates underwent assay in each sample. The table came from immunoSEQ multiplex PCR; TCRdb's copy has only in-frame clones and leaves some out. The sample includes some 120,000 clones, about 94% of them seen just once. This receptor was obtained from a human donor in good health. Material for sequencing was non-Treg CD4+ T cells sorted from blood. V is TRBV6-5 and J is TRBJ2-7; D is possibly TRBD2 (6 bases). DNA for the CDR3: TGTGCCAGCAGTGACGGGGGAAAGCAGTACTTC. This gives the protein CASSDGGKQYF.